Below are 27 T cell receptor beta chains sequenced from a single sample in a study of blood T cell repertoires in COVID-19. The protocol was immunoSEQ multiplex PCR, while the TCRdb copy is restricted to in-frame clones and leaves out a portion. This table holds 45,000 to 65,000 clones, roughly 87% found once. Specimen: peripheral blood. Source of these receptors: a man in his sixties with active COVID-19.

The chain combines TRBV7-9 with TRBJ2-7, with 9 bases fitting TRBD2. CDR3 length equals 15 residues. The germline gives CDR1 SEHNR, CDR2 FQNEAQ (reference sequence). V was clipped by 4 bases and J by 1 base; unmatched bases: 5. The CDR3 region has the DNA TGTGCCAGCAGCTCCCCAGCGGGAGGATCCTACGAGCAGTACTTC. The encoded protein is CASSSPAGGSYEQYF.

The sample holds a few counts of this clone. CDR3 coding DNA: TGCAGCGTGGGGACAGGGAACAATCAGCCCCAGCATTTT. Translating gives CSVGTGNNQPQHF. The chain combines TRBV29-1 with TRBJ1-5, with 9 nucleotides matching TRBD1. The CDR3 has 13 amino acids. Per the germline V gene, CDR1 is SQVTM and CDR2 is ANQGSEA. The junction had 3 bases not matched to a gene; V was cut back by 6 bases and J by 3 bases.

The chain joins TRBV14 to TRBJ2-2; possible D gene TRBD1, 5 bases. Germline CDR1 is SGHDN and CDR2 is FVKESK. Between the trimmed V and J ends, which lost 4 bases and 4 bases, there was a span of 10 bases. There are 14 residues in the CDR3. As DNA, the CDR3 is TGTGCCAGCAGCCCGACAGCAATCACCGGGGAGCTGTTTTTT. It yields the protein CASSPTAITGELFF.

The rearrangement links TRBV7-9 to TRBJ2-5, with TRBD2 identical over 7 bases. J was trimmed by 3 bases and V by 6 bases; bases with no gene match: 7. Germline lookup yields CDR1 SEHNR and CDR2 FQNEAQ (reference sequence). There are 14 residues in the CDR3. CDR3 DNA: TGTGCCAGCAGACCCGGGACTAAAGAAGAGACCCAGTACTTC. This encodes CASRPGTKEETQYF. The variable domain in full, with the rest retrieved from reference TRBV7-9 and TRBJ2-5, is DTGVSQNPRHKITKRGQNVTFRCDPISEHNRLYWYRQTLGQGPEFLTYFQNEAQLEKSRLLSDRFSAERPKGSFSTLEIQRTEQGDSAMYLCASRPGTKEETQYFGPGTRLLVL.

The chain carries TRBV6-5 and TRBJ1-1; D is possibly TRBD1 (6 bases). This CDR3 is 13 amino acids long. Germline lookup yields CDR1 MNHEY and CDR2 SVGAGI. V lost 7 bases, J lost 6 bases, and 15 bases lay in between. The CDR3 is CASNRQVGSEAFF. CDR3 nucleotide sequence: TGTGCCAGCAACCGACAGGTCGGGTCTGAAGCTTTCTTT.

V gene TRBV27 combines with J gene TRBJ2-1, with D possibly TRBD2 on 6 matching bases. The germline V and J ends were trimmed by 2 bases and 6 bases, with 17 bases remaining between them. CDR1 and CDR2 from the germline V gene are MNHEY and SMNVEV (reference sequence). The CDR3 contains 16 residues. The CDR3 DNA reads TGTGCCAGCAGTTTAGGAGGGAGCGTCCCCCTCAATGAGCAGTTCTTC. This translates into CASSLGGSVPLNEQFF.

The chain couples TRBV11-2 to TRBJ2-1; the match to TRBD2 covers 10 bases. Germline V gene data show CDR1 as SGHAT and CDR2 as FQNNGV. The CDR3 runs 15 residues. V lost 5 bases, J lost 3 bases, and 4 bases stayed unmatched. The CDR3 sequence is CASSLIAGGYNEQFF. CDR3 sequence (DNA): TGTGCCAGCAGCCTGATAGCGGGGGGCTACAATGAGCAGTTCTTC.

This chain links TRBV19 with TRBJ2-5, with a tentative D call TRBD2 (7 bases). Per germline, CDR1 LNHDA and CDR2 SQIVND (reference sequence). Trimming stripped 1 base from V and 4 bases from J, with 10 bases between. This CDR3 comprises 14 residues. The CDR3 here is CASSIAGGRETQYF. Here the CDR3 DNA reads TGTGCCAGTAGTATAGCCGGGGGGCGAGAGACCCAGTACTTC.

The chain joins TRBV11-2 to TRBJ2-1, with 7 bases aligning to TRBD1. This CDR3 region has 14 residues. V lost 3 bases to trimming and J lost 8 bases; unmatched junction nucleotides: 7. Germline V gene data show CDR1 as SGHAT and CDR2 as FQNNGV. For the CDR3, the DNA is TGTGCCAGCAGCTTCGGGACAGCCAATGATGAGCAGTTCTTC. Amino acids: CASSFGTANDEQFF.

This clone was picked up one time. The genes are TRBV27 and TRBJ2-1, with 10 bases fitting TRBD1. V shed 3 bases, J shed 1 base, and the junction held 6 bases outside the gene matches. Germline V gene sequence: CDR1 MNHEY, CDR2 SMNVEV (reference sequence). The CDR3 totals 17 residues. CDR3 in DNA: TGTGCCAGCAGTTTGGGGACAGGGGATTATTCCTACAATGAGCAGTTCTTC. Its translation: CASSLGTGDYSYNEQFF.

This clone occurred a few times. The chain has TRBV6-5 and TRBJ2-1, with 7 bases matching TRBD2. The J segment lost 7 bases and the V segment lost 6 bases, leaving 9 bases of the junction unmatched. The germline V gene encodes CDR1 MNHEY and CDR2 SVGAGI. The CDR3 is made up of 14 amino acids. CDR3 nucleotides: TGTGCCAGCAGATTGGGAGGGCCTAGTAATGAGCAGTTCTTC. Its protein product is CASRLGGPSNEQFF.

V and J are TRBV7-9 and TRBJ2-7; TRBD2 matches 12 bases. CDR1 SEHNR and CDR2 FQNEAQ come from the germline V gene (reference sequence). Germline trimming cut 5 bases from V and 7 bases from J; bases unmatched to any gene: 15. This CDR3 has 17 amino acids. DNA for the CDR3: TGTGCCAGCAGCCATAACGGTCTAGCGGGAGGGCCTTGGGAGCAGTACTTC. The encoded protein is CASSHNGLAGGPWEQYF.

The V gene is TRBV25-1, the J gene TRBJ2-3; D is possibly TRBD1 (6 bases). Trimming took off 7 bases at V and 0 bases at J, with 8 bases between the two ends. CDR1 and CDR2 (germline): MGHDK, SYGVNS. The CDR3 covers 13 residues. CDR3 nucleotide sequence: TGTGCCAGCATAGACAGGAGCACAGATACGCAGTATTTT. Translation: CASIDRSTDTQYF.

CDR3 protein: CASSSNRDSLGGQFF. CDR3 nucleotides: TGTGCCAGCAGCTCTAACCGGGACTCTTTGGGCGGGCAGTTCTTC. The gene calls are TRBV7-9 and TRBJ2-1; D might be TRBD2 (6 bases). Trimming cost V 4 bases and J 12 bases, with 22 bases left between them. In germline, CDR1 is SEHNR, CDR2 FQNEAQ (reference sequence). CDR3 size: 15 residues. Looking up the rest from reference TRBV7-9 and TRBJ2-1 gives the full variable domain: DTGVSQNPRHKITKRGQNVTFRCDPISEHNRLYWYRQTLGQGPEFLTYFQNEAQLEKSRLLSDRFSAERPKGSFSTLEIQRTEQGDSAMYLCASSSNRDSLGGQFFGPGTRLTVL.

The chain is built from TRBV6-2 or TRBV6-3 and TRBJ1-1; D uncertain. CDR3 length: 13 residues. The V end was cut by 2 bases, the J end by 8 bases, with 12 bases between. Germline lookup yields CDR1 MNHEY and CDR2 SVGEGT. The CDR3, as DNA: TGTGCCAGCAGTTACCAACAGTCCACCGAAGCTTTCTTT. Its protein product is CASSYQQSTEAFF.

The table lists this clone with a few counts. The CDR3 loop is CASSLSGDTEAFF. CDR3 in DNA: TGTGCCAGCAGCTTAAGCGGGGACACTGAAGCTTTCTTT. This chain links TRBV5-5 with TRBJ1-1, with D uncertain. This CDR3 has 13 amino acids. Per germline, CDR1 SGHKS and CDR2 YYEKEE (reference sequence). The V gene lost 2 bases and the J gene lost 3 bases, with 8 bases spanning the gap. The entire variable domain, with the rest obtained from reference TRBV5-5 and TRBJ1-1, is as follows: DAGVTQSPTHLIKTRGQQVTLRCSPISGHKSVSWYQQVLGQGPQFIFQYYEKEERGRGNFPDRFSARQFPNYSSELNVNALLLGDSALYLCASSLSGDTEAFFGQGTRLTVV.

The rearrangement links TRBV19 to TRBJ2-6; 7 bases agree with TRBD2. Germline CDR1 is LNHDA and CDR2 is SQIVND (reference sequence). V shed 6 bases, J shed 5 bases, and the junction held 7 bases outside the gene matches. The CDR3 runs to 15 residues. DNA of the CDR3: TGTGCCAGTAGCTCTGGCGGGGGACGGGCCAACGTCCTGACTTTC. Protein: CASSSGGGRANVLTF.

The rearrangement joins TRBV12-3 or TRBV12-4 to TRBJ2-1; D is possibly TRBD2 (5 bases). This CDR3 region has 12 residues. Trimming took 8 bases from V and 6 from J, leaving 11 bases between them. The CDR3 DNA reads TGTGCCAGCGGCACTAGAATCAATGAGCAGTTCTTC. Amino acid sequence: CASGTRINEQFF.

This chain joins TRBV19 and TRBJ1-6; a weak D match, TRBD1 (5 bases). With 9 bases removed from V and 0 bases from J, the gap between germline ends came to 12 bases. This CDR3 is built from 15 residues. CDR1 and CDR2 from the germline V gene are LNHDA and SQIVND (reference sequence). DNA for the CDR3: TGTGCCAGCTCCCGACAGAGCTCCTATAATTCACCCCTCCACTTT. This gives the protein CASSRQSSYNSPLHF.

CDR3 sequence: CASSEGGTDYEQYF. In nucleotides, the CDR3 is TGTGCCAGCAGTGAAGGGGGGACAGACTACGAGCAGTACTTC. This rearrangement joins TRBV6-1 to TRBJ2-7; 7 bases map to TRBD1. With 1 base clipped from V and 3 bases from J, the junction kept 3 bases outside the gene matches. The CDR3 runs 14 residues. CDR1 is MNHNS, CDR2 SASEGT, per germline.

CDR3 nucleotides: TGTGCCAGCAGACAAGCGGGACTAGCGGAGGGGGCAGATACGCAGTATTTT. Its protein is CASRQAGLAEGADTQYF. The chain has TRBV7-9 and TRBJ2-3; 11 bases match TRBD2. V gave up 6 bases and J gave up 4 bases; unmatched junction bases: 12. CDR1 and CDR2 from the germline V gene are SEHNR and FQNEAQ (reference sequence). The CDR3 is made up of 17 amino acids.

The V gene is TRBV3-1 (or the pseudogene TRBV3-2), the J gene TRBJ1-1, with D possibly matching TRBD1 (5 bases). The CDR3 has 12 residues. Germline CDR1 reads LGHDT; CDR2 reads YNNKEL (reference sequence). The ends were cut back, 4 bases at V and 6 bases at J, with 9 bases in the middle. The DNA of the CDR3 is TGTGCCAGCAGCCCCGGGGGATCTGAAGCTTTCTTT. Translated, it gives CASSPGGSEAFF.

This clone was detected a few times. This chain joins TRBV9 and TRBJ1-3, with D possibly TRBD1 on 5 matching bases. The CDR3 is 16 residues long. Germline-derived CDR1 and CDR2 are SGDLS and YYNGEE. V was cut by 1 base and J by 0 bases, with 11 bases left in between. In DNA form, the CDR3 reads TGTGCCAGCAGCGTAACCCCGGGGGGCTCTGGAAACACCATATATTTT. It codes for CASSVTPGGSGNTIYF.

V and J are TRBV15 and TRBJ1-5; 7 bases are a match to TRBD1. Germline trimming cut 4 bases from V and 4 bases from J; bases unmatched to any gene: 7. The CDR3 covers 15 residues. From germline, CDR1 is LNHNV and CDR2 YYDKDF (reference sequence). The CDR3: CATSTSGTANQPQHF. DNA of the CDR3: TGTGCCACCAGCACTTCCGGGACAGCTAATCAGCCCCAGCATTTT.

A remark on this clone: The sample contains more than one DNA sequence encoding this CDR3. The chain joins TRBV28 to TRBJ1-2; D is ambiguous. CDR3 length: 12 amino acids. The V end was cut by 3 bases, the J end by 5 bases, with 7 bases between. Germline loops: CDR1 MDHEN, CDR2 SYDVKM. CDR3 region: CASSFRGYGYTF. The CDR3 DNA reads TGTGCCAGCAGTTTTCGCGGTTATGGCTACACCTTC.

As concerns this clone: This specimen includes other DNA sequences encoding the same CDR3. The V gene is TRBV7-3, the J gene TRBJ2-1; 8 positions agree with TRBD2. The CDR3 has 16 residues. The junction had 5 bases not matched to a gene; V was cut back by 0 bases and J by 4 bases. Germline values: CDR1 SGHTA, CDR2 FQGTGA. The DNA of the CDR3 is TGTGCCAGCAGCTTAACGGCCAGCGGGAGTTACAATGAGCAGTTCTTC. It yields the protein CASSLTASGSYNEQFF.

This clone came up a few times. The chain combines TRBV2 with TRBJ1-1; D ambiguous. V lost 6 bases to trimming and J lost 4 bases, with 12 bases between them. Looked up from germline, CDR1 is SNHLY and CDR2 is FYNNEI. This CDR3 has 13 residues. In nucleotides, the CDR3 is TGTGCCAGCAGCGCCGCGGCGGGCACTGAAGCTTTCTTT. Protein: CASSAAAGTEAFF.